A single sample gave rise to the 20 T cell receptor beta chains below, sequenced in a study of blood T cell repertoires in COVID-19. TCRdb keeps only in-frame clones here, not all; method: immunoSEQ multiplex PCR. In the table there are 90,000 to 120,000 clones, 85% to 90% of which are singletons. The sequenced sample consisted of peripheral blood. The receptor set was obtained from a human donor in a cohort sampled during active COVID-19.

V gene TRBV7-2 combines with J gene TRBJ2-5, with D possibly matching TRBD1 (5 bases). Trimming left V 3 bases short and J 5 bases short, with 16 bases between. CDR3 length: 15 residues. Germline CDR1 is SGHTA and CDR2 is FQGNSA. CDR3: CASSLSPGFGETQYF. In DNA, the CDR3 is TGTGCCAGCAGCTTGAGCCCAGGGTTTGGGGAGACCCAGTACTTC. Filled out from reference TRBV7-2 and TRBJ2-5, the complete variable domain reads GAGVSQSPSNKVTEKGKDVELRCDPISGHTALYWYRQSLGQGLEFLIYFQGNSAPDKSGLPSDRFSAERTGGSVSTLTIQRTQQEDSAVYLCASSLSPGFGETQYFGPGTRLLVL.

This rearrangement joins TRBV20-1 to TRBJ2-3; TRBD2 might be the D (5 bases). The germline gives CDR1 DFQATT, CDR2 SNEGSKA (reference sequence). CDR3 length: 11 residues. V lost 6 bases to trimming and J lost 5 bases, with 9 bases between them. CDR3 region: CSAARVDTQYF. The CDR3 nucleotides are TGCAGTGCCGCGAGGGTAGATACGCAGTATTTT.

The V and J genes are TRBV18 and TRBJ2-7; 8 bases are shared with TRBD1. Germline V gives CDR1 KGHSH, CDR2 LQKENI. Trimming took 2 bases from V and 0 from J; bases not matched to a gene: 3. The length of the CDR3 is 15 residues. The CDR3 sequence: CASSPGTGGSYEQYF. The CDR3 DNA reads TGTGCCAGCTCACCAGGCACAGGGGGCTCCTACGAGCAGTACTTC.

CDR3 sequence: CASKGQGAWEQYF. The CDR3, as DNA: TGTGCCAGCAAGGGACAGGGGGCGTGGGAGCAGTACTTC. This chain links TRBV11-3 with TRBJ2-7, with 12 bases lining up with TRBD1. The CDR3 spans 13 residues. Germline V gene data show CDR1 as SGHNT and CDR2 as YENEEA. V dropped 7 bases and J dropped 7; count of bases not matched to a gene: 5.

The gene calls are TRBV27 and TRBJ2-2; no clear D. V dropped 3 bases and J dropped 5 bases, with 7 bases sitting between them. This CDR3 has 13 amino acids. Per germline, CDR1 MNHEY and CDR2 SMNVEV (reference sequence). The CDR3 sequence: CASSFYLTGELFF. The CDR3 DNA is TGTGCCAGCAGTTTCTACCTGACCGGGGAGCTGTTTTTT.

The rearrangement uses TRBV3-1 (or the pseudogene TRBV3-2) and TRBJ2-1, with 8 positions matching TRBD2. Per germline, CDR1 LGHDT and CDR2 YNNKEL (reference sequence). V shed 4 bases and J 6 bases; nucleotides not matched to a gene: 5. CDR3 length: 14 residues. CDR3 DNA: TGTGCCAGCAGCCGGAGCGGGAGAGGCAATGAGCAGTTCTTC. It translates to CASSRSGRGNEQFF.

The rearrangement uses TRBV7-9 and TRBJ2-7, with 8 bases identical to TRBD2. The CDR3 has 16 residues. Per germline, CDR1 SEHNR and CDR2 FQNEAQ (reference sequence). V lost 5 bases and J lost 3; bases outside the gene matches: 12. The CDR3 region has the DNA TGTGCCAGCAGCGCCCGGCCGGGAGGGAGAGACTACGAGCAGTACTTC. Protein sequence: CASSARPGGRDYEQYF. Complete variable domain (other parts from reference TRBV7-9 and TRBJ2-7): DTGVSQNPRHKITKRGQNVTFRCDPISEHNRLYWYRQTLGQGPEFLTYFQNEAQLEKSRLLSDRFSAERPKGSFSTLEIQRTEQGDSAMYLCASSARPGGRDYEQYFGPGTRLTVT.

The rearrangement joins TRBV10-3 to TRBJ2-3, with a possible D match to TRBD1 (5 bases). CDR3 length equals 13 residues. Between the trimmed V and J ends, which lost 0 bases and 4 bases, there was a span of 5 bases. The germline V gene encodes CDR1 ENHRY and CDR2 SYGVKD. The CDR3 reads CAISESTADTQYF. In nucleotides, the CDR3 is TGTGCCATCAGTGAGTCGACAGCAGATACGCAGTATTTT.

The rearrangement uses TRBV24-1 and TRBJ2-1; TRBD1 agrees at 9 bases. CDR1 is KGHDR and CDR2 is SFDVKD in the germline V gene. The CDR3 is made up of 17 amino acids. Trimming removed 3 bases from V and 0 bases from J; junction bases left unmatched: 5. CDR3 amino acids: CATSDIGQGSSYNEQFF. In nucleotides, the CDR3 is TGTGCCACCAGTGATATTGGACAGGGGAGCTCCTACAATGAGCAGTTCTTC.

Concerning this clone: Compared with germline, one end of the junction differs, possibly owing to a read error. V gene TRBV6-1 combines with J gene TRBJ1-5, with 8 nucleotides matching TRBD1. The CDR3 runs 14 residues. Germline CDR1 MNHNS, CDR2 SASEGT. The CDR3 nucleotides read TGTGCCAGCCGTGACAGGGGCGTCAATCAGCCCCAGCATTTT. Protein sequence: CASRDRGVNQPQHF.

CDR3 amino acids: CASSLVQAQITDTQYF. In DNA form, the CDR3 reads TGTGCCAGCAGCTTGGTGCAGGCTCAAATCACAGATACGCAGTATTTT. The chain has TRBV5-4 and TRBJ2-3; D is uncertain. Germline V gene lookup returns CDR1 SGHNT and CDR2 YYREEE (reference sequence). The CDR3 consists of 16 residues. Trimming removed 0 bases at V and 2 bases at J, with 13 bases between.

This chain joins TRBV9 and TRBJ2-3; no reliable D call. Trimming left V 3 bases short and J 2 bases short, with 16 bases between. Germline V gene lookup returns CDR1 SGDLS and CDR2 YYNGEE. This CDR3 spans 16 amino acids. CDR3 loop: CASSEVLLTLTDTQYF. The CDR3 coding sequence is TGTGCCAGCAGCGAGGTGCTCCTGACTCTCACAGATACGCAGTATTTT.

V is TRBV6-6 and J is TRBJ2-5, with 8 bases that match TRBD1. The V gene end was trimmed by 0 bases and the J gene end by 5 bases; junction bases not matched to a gene: 5. The CDR3 is 15 amino acids. Per germline, CDR1 MNHNY and CDR2 SVGAGI (reference sequence). CDR3 residues: CASSYSMTGEETQYF. The CDR3 nucleotides are TGTGCCAGCAGTTACTCGATGACAGGGGAGGAGACCCAGTACTTC.

This sequence joins TRBV29-1 and TRBJ1-5; D is possibly TRBD1 (6 bases). With 6 bases removed from V and 1 base from J, the gap between germline ends came to 10 bases. This CDR3 contains 13 residues. Germline values: CDR1 SQVTM, CDR2 ANQGSEA. The DNA for the CDR3 is TGCAGCGTAATAACAGGGAGCAATCAGCCCCAGCATTTT. The encoded protein is CSVITGSNQPQHF. Using reference TRBV29-1 and TRBJ1-5 for the parts outside the CDR3, the full variable domain is SAVISQKPSRDICQRGTSLTIQCQVDSQVTMMFWYRQQPGQSLTLIATANQGSEATYESGFVIDKFPISRPNLTFSTLTVSNMSPEDSSIYLCSVITGSNQPQHFGDGTRLSIL.

The V and J genes are TRBV20-1 and TRBJ2-1; 12 bases align to TRBD1. The germline gives CDR1 DFQATT, CDR2 SNEGSKA (reference sequence). The CDR3 spans 15 residues. The junction had 4 bases not matched to a gene; V was cut back by 3 bases and J by 4 bases. CDR3: CSASQGQGAYNEQFF. CDR3 bases: TGCAGTGCTAGTCAGGGACAGGGGGCGTACAATGAGCAGTTCTTC.

This clone appeared a single time. The chain carries TRBV6-5 and TRBJ2-7; no clear D. CDR1 is MNHEY, CDR2 SVGAGI, per germline. V lost 6 bases to trimming and J lost 2 bases, with 11 bases between them. This CDR3 has 13 residues. This CDR3 is CASSQADAYEQYF. In nucleotides, the CDR3 is TGTGCCAGCAGCCAGGCCGATGCCTACGAGCAGTACTTC.

This chain joins TRBV4-2 and TRBJ2-7; TRBD2 aligns across 8 bases. Germline V gene sequence: CDR1 LGHNA, CDR2 YNFKEQ. V gave up 3 bases and J gave up 6 bases; unmatched junction bases: 10. The CDR3 covers 15 residues. For the CDR3, the DNA is TGTGCCAGCAGCCAGGGTCGCACCGGGGGGGGCGAGCAGTACTTC. As protein: CASSQGRTGGGEQYF.

The chain combines TRBV6-5 with TRBJ2-2; D uncertain. Germline V gene data show CDR1 as MNHEY and CDR2 as SVGAGI. V gave up 8 bases and J gave up 7 bases, with 17 bases separating them. The CDR3 has 14 residues. The CDR3 here is CASSQDVSYGELFF. The CDR3 coding sequence is TGTGCCAGCTCCCAAGATGTCTCCTACGGGGAGCTGTTTTTT.

This chain connects TRBV5-1 to TRBJ2-2; tentatively, D is TRBD2 (5 bases). The CDR3 sequence is 17 residues long. Trimming shortened V by 0 bases and J by 7 bases, and 19 bases separated the two germline ends. The germline CDR1 and CDR2 sequences are SGHRS and YFSETQ. The DNA of the CDR3 is TGCGCCAGCAGCTTGGGTCCGGGCGGCTCTAGCAACGGGGAGCTGTTTTTT. This codes for CASSLGPGGSSNGELFF.

The V call is TRBV5-8, the J call TRBJ1-1, with a weak D call TRBD1 (6 bases). V gave up 0 bases and J gave up 12 bases, with 18 bases separating them. Germline loops: CDR1 SGHTS, CDR2 YDEGEE. The CDR3 is made up of 14 amino acids. The CDR3 spells CASSLGQGPGLTFF. As DNA, the CDR3 is TGTGCCAGCAGCTTGGGTCAGGGGCCGGGGTTAACTTTCTTT.